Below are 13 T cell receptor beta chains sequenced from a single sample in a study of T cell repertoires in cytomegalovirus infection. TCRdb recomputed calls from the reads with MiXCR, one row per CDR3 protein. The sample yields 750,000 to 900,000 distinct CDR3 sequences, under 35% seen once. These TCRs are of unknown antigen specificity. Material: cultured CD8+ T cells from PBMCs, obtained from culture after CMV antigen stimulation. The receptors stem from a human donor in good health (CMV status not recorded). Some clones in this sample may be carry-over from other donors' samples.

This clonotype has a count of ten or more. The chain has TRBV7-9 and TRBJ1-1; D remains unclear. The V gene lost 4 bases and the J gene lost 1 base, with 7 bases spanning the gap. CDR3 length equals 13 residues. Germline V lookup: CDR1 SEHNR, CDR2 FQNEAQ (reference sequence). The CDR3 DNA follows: TGTGCCAGCAGCTCCATATCGAACACTGAAGCTTTCTTT. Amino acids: CASSSISNTEAFF.

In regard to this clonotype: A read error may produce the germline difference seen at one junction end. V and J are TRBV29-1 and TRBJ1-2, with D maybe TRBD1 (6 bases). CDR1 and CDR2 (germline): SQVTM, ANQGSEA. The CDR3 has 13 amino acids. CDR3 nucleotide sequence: TGCAGCGTTGACCGGGGGGCCTACTATGGCTACTCCTTC. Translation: CSVDRGAYYGYSF.

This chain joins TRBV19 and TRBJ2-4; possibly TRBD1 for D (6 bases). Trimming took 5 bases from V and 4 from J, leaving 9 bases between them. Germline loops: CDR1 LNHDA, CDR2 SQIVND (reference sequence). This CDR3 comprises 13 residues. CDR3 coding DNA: TGTGCCAGTAGTCCCGGACAGAAAAACATTCAGTACTTC. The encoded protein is CASSPGQKNIQYF.

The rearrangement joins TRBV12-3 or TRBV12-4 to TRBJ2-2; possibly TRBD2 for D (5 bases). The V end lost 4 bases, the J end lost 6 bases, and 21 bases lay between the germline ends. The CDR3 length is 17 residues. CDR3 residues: CASSWQVTEDSPGELFF. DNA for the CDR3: TGTGCCAGCAGTTGGCAGGTCACAGAGGACTCTCCCGGGGAGCTGTTTTTT.

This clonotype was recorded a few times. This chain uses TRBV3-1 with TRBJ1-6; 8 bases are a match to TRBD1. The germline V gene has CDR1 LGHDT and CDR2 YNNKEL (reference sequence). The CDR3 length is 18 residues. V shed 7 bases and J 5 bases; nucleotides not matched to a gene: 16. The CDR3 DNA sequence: TGTGCCAGCACTCGTGACCCCCCTCAGGGGGCTAATAATTCACCCCTCCACTTT. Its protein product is CASTRDPPQGANNSPLHF.

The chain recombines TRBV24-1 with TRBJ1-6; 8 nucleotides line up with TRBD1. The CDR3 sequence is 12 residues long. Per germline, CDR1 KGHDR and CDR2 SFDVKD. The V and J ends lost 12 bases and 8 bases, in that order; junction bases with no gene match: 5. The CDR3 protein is CAAGQGDSPLHF. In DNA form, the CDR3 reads TGTGCCGCCGGACAGGGAGATTCACCCCTCCACTTT.

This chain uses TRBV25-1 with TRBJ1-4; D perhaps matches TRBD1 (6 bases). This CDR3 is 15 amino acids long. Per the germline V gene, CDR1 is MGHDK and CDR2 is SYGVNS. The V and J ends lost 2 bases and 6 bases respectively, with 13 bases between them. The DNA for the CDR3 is TGTGCCAGCAGTGAAAGGAACAGGGAGGATGAAAAACTGTTTTTT. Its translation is CASSERNREDEKLFF.

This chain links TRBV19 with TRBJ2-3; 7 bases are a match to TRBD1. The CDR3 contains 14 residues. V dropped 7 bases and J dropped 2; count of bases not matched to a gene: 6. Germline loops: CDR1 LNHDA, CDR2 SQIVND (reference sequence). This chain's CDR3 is CASKRGLVTDTQYF. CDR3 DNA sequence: TGTGCCAGTAAAAGGGGGCTTGTCACAGATACGCAGTATTTT.

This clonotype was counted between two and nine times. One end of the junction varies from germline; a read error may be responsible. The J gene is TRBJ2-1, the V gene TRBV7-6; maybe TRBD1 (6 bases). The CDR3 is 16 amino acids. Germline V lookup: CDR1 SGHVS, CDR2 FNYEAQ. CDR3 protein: CASSKAATGGFDEQFF. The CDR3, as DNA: TGTGCTAGCAGCAAGGCGGCGACAGGTGGGTTCGATGAGCAGTTCTTC.

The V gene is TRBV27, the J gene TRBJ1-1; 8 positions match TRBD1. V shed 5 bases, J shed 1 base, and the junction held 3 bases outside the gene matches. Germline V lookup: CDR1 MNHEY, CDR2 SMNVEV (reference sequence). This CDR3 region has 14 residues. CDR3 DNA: TGTGCCAGCAGTAGGACAGGGCCGAACACTGAAGCTTTCTTT. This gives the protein CASSRTGPNTEAFF.

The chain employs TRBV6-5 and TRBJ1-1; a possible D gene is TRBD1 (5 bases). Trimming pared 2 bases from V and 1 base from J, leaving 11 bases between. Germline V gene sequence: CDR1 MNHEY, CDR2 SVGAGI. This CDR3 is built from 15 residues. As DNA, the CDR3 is TGTGCCAGCAGTTACGGGGGGGATGGGAACACTGAAGCTTTCTTT. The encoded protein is CASSYGGDGNTEAFF.

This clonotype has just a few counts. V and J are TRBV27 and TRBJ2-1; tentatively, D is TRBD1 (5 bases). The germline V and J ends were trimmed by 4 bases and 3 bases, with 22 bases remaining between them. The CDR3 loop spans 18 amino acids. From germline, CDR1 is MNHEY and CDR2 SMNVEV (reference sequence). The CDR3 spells CASSSFPPPSTVYNEQFF. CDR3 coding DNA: TGTGCCAGCAGTTCATTTCCCCCTCCATCGACAGTCTACAATGAGCAGTTCTTC.

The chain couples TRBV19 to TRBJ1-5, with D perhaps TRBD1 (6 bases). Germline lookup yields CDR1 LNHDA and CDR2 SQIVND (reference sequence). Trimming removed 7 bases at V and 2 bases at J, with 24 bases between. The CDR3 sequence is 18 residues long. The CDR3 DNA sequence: TGTGCCAGTAAGGGGGGACTCTATTGGAGGTTAGGCAATCAGCCCCAGCATTTT. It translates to CASKGGLYWRLGNQPQHF.